This TCR beta chain was identified during a study of control samples from healthy donors and cancer patients. Germline CDR1 and CDR2: KGHDR and SFDVKD. The junction had 8 bases not matched to a gene; V was cut back by 5 bases and J by 5 bases. The CDR3 is 16 amino acids. Sequencing was performed with immunoSEQ multiplex PCR; in TCRdb, only in-frame clones are kept and a portion is missing. The sample has around 70,000 clones, roughly 90% seen once; the top ten hold around a tenth. The sample taken for sequencing was PBMCs. The clonotype comes from a woman in her forties or fifties with colorectal cancer. The chain carries TRBV24-1 and TRBJ2-3, with 11 bases fitting TRBD2. As DNA, the CDR3 is TGTGCCACCAGTGCCTCTATAGCGGGGGGGATAGATACGCAGTATTTT. Its translation: CATSASIAGGIDTQYF.